This TCR beta chain was observed in a study of T cells in Graves' hyperthyroidism and ophthalmopathy (dated by TCRdb to about 2019). With respect to the entire study: Peripheral blood was sampled at the time of initial diagnosis, prior to any treatment. To identify TCR V-J signatures that set the groups apart, the researchers used a discovery cohort of about a hundred patients, made up of 40 to 45 with Graves' ophthalmopathy and 55 to 65 with stable Graves' hyperthyroidism. Prospective prediction of ophthalmopathy was tested in an independent validation cohort of fewer than 20 hyperthyroidism patients and 15 to 17 patients who later progressed to ophthalmopathy. The 85 to 100 discovery patients were divided at random into training and test sets in a 7:3 ratio. In six Graves' hyperthyroidism patients, the study also compared T-cell repertoires from thyroid tissue with T-cell repertoires from blood. After blood sampling, hyperthyroidism patients were treated with methimazole at a starting dose of 30 mg daily, and ophthalmopathy patients were treated with high-dose intravenous methylprednisolone. TCR Vbeta CDR3 sequencing of roughly 140 peripheral blood samples (over 40 ophthalmopathy, around 80 hyperthyroidism and around 17 progressor patients) is reported in the paper.

TCR beta CDR3 regions were amplified from RNA transcripts. The first round of RT-PCR for the TCR CDR3 was performed with the HTBI primer set and the Qiagen OneStep RT-PCR kit. Libraries were constructed in a second round of multiplex PCR, after which size selection and purification were carried out. Sequencing of the libraries was done on an Illumina HiSeq2000 using paired-end 100 bp reads. On the authors' methods: SOAPnuke was used to process the raw data, with reads discarded if the reads contained adapters or uncalled bases, had a mean Phred below 15, or lacked an exact constant-primer or identifier match. High-quality paired reads were merged with COPE v1.2.5, and unique nucleotide sequences were defined as clonotypes. MiTCR v1.1 was used to align the clonotypes against IMGT TRBV, TRBD and TRBJ reference segments. Analysis was restricted to V-J combinations with a frequency above 0.0001, which covered 98% to 99.2% of repertoires. A TCS score was defined as the ratio of F50 (clonal expansion) to E x V (chaos), with BLOSUM62-based TCRdist applied between CDR3 peptides within each V-J. Welch's t-statistics and random forest reduced roughly 530 V-J features to roughly 13, which were used in a naive Bayes classifier (R e1071). TCRdb handled the public reads itself, with Q25 trimming in fastp and clone calling in MiXCR, and kept productive beta chains. Identical CDR3 protein sequences are pooled into one entry, listed with their most common genes and DNA. In this record, the V and J calls reflect TCRdb's handling and not the investigators' own analysis. In all, the sample holds 560,000 or so distinct CDR3 sequences, and roughly 21% of those were seen once. The ten largest clones add up to 40% to 50% of the sample.

The germline V gene supplies CDR1 MNHEY and CDR2 SVGAGI. The CDR3 has 13 amino acids, counting the end cysteine and phenylalanine. Solely the CDR3 DNA is kept, with 39 bases framed from the first base. V and J are truncated by 0 bases and 7 bases respectively, leaving an intervening sequence of 7 bases. On the study overall, not on this receptor specifically: In validation, the model predicted progression to ophthalmopathy with roughly 70% sensitivity and about 72% specificity, a median of approximately 6.7 months before onset. Ophthalmopathy was separated from stable hyperthyroidism by a 13 V-J signature model, with about 86% sensitivity and 81% to 82% specificity obtained in cross-validation and 80%/75% obtained in testing. Sample size was not statistically predetermined, and blinding of investigators to group allocation was not performed. Most expanded thyroid clonotypes (frequency above 0.001) were also detected in blood, suggesting blood repertoires may reflect thyroid immune responses.

Ophthalmopathy patients had moderately to severely active disease, with a Clinical Activity Score of 3 or more, a NOSPECS grade of 4 or more, and a disease duration of less than 3 months. Patients with uncontrolled infections, other autoimmune diseases, pregnancy or lactation were excluded. Clinical symptoms, serum thyroxine and TRAb, thyroid ultrasound, and orbital computed tomography formed the basis for the diagnoses. PBMCs were isolated from more than 9 ml of fresh peripheral blood by Ficoll-Paque density gradient centrifugation. Total RNA was extracted using Trizol reagent, and RNA quality was assessed on an Agilent 2100 Bioanalyzer. This clonotype was counted only a few times. The specificity of this receptor is unknown. No quality values exist for individual bases; no much larger clone is one base distant.

The rearrangement joined TRBV6-5 to TRBJ2-1; no D gene call is confident. The source material was blood. This sequence originates from a man between 40 and 49 years old with Graves' ophthalmopathy. The CDR3 sequence is CASSYSARNEQFF. The nucleotides read TGTGCCAGCAGTTACTCAGCCAGAAATGAGCAGTTCTTC.